This TCR beta chain stems from a study of cytomegalovirus exposure and HLA in healthy donors. Regarding the study as a whole: The investigators catalogued 150 to 200 TCR beta chains as cytomegalovirus-associated.

A note on this clone: As yet, its antigen is unknown.

The PCR made use of 60 Vbeta and 13 Jbeta primers. TCRdb keeps only in-frame clones here, not all; method: immunoSEQ multiplex PCR. The sample contains around 150,000 clones, less than 85% of which appear only once. V lost 1 base to trimming and J lost 4 bases, with 6 bases between them. Per the germline V gene, CDR1 is SGDLS and CDR2 is YYNGEE. The CDR3 has 13 residues. The sequencing sample was made of PBMCs. This sequence joins TRBV9 and TRBJ1-5, with D possibly being TRBD1 (5 bases). The receptor's source is a middle-aged man in good health and CMV-seropositive. Written as DNA, the CDR3 is TGTGCCAGCAGCGTATCAGGGAATCAGCCCCAGCATTTT. This sequence encodes CASSVSGNQPQHF.